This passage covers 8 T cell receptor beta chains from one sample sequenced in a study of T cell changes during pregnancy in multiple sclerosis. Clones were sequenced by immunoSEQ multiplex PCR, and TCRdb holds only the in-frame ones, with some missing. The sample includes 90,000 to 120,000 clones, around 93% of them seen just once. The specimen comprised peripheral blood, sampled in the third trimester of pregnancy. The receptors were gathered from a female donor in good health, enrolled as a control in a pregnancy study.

The CDR3 here is CASSLQRDTDTQYF. In nucleotides, the CDR3 is TGTGCCAGCAGTCTCCAGCGGGACACAGATACGCAGTATTTT. The chain recombines TRBV6-5 with TRBJ2-3; 7 nucleotides agree with TRBD2. There are 14 residues in the CDR3. V dropped 5 bases and J dropped 2; count of bases not matched to a gene: 4. Germline V gives CDR1 MNHEY, CDR2 SVGAGI.

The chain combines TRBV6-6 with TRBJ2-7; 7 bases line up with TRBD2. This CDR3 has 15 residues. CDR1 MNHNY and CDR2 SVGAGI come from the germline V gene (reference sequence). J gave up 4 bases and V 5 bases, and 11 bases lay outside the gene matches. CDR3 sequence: CASSPIGGEGYEQYF. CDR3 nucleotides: TGTGCCAGCAGTCCCATTGGGGGGGAGGGGTACGAGCAGTACTTC.

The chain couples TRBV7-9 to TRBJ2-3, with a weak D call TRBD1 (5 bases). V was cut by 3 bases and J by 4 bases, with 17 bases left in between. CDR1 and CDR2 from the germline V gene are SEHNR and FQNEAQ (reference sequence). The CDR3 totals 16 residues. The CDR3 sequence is CASSLLLGPRPDTQYF. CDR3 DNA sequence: TGTGCCAGCAGCTTGTTGTTGGGGCCGCGACCAGATACGCAGTATTTT.

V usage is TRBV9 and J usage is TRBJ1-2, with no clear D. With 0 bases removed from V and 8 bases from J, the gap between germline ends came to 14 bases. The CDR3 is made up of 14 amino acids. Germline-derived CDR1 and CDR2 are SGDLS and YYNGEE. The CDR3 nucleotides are TGTGCCAGCAGCGTAGTGGATACAGCTTGGGGCTACACCTTC. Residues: CASSVVDTAWGYTF.

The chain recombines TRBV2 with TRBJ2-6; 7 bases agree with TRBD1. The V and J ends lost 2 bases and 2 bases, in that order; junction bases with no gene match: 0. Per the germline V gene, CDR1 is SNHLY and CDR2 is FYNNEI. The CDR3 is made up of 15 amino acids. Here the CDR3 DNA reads TGTGCCAGCAGTGAACAGGGGGCTGGGGCCAACGTCCTGACTTTC. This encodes CASSEQGAGANVLTF.

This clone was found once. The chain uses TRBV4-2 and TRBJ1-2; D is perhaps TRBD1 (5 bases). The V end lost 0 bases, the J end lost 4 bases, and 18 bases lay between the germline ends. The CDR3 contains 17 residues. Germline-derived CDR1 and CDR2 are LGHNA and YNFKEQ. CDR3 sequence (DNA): TGTGCCAGCAGCCAAGAAGTCACGGGGGGAAATAGCTATGGCTACACCTTC. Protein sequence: CASSQEVTGGNSYGYTF.

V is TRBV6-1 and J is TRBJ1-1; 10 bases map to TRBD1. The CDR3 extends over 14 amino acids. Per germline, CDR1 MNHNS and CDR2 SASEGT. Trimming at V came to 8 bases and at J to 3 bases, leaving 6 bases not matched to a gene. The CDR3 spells CASARTGGDTEAFF. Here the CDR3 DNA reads TGTGCCAGCGCCAGGACAGGGGGAGACACTGAAGCTTTCTTT.

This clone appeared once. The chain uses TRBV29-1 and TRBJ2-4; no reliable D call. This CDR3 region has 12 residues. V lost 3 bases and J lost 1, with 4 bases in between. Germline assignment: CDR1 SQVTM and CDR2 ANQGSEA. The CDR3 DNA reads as TGCAGCGTTGACGTGGCCAAAAACATTCAGTACTTC. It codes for CSVDVAKNIQYF.